These 27 T cell receptor beta chains were sequenced from one sample in a study of blood T cell repertoires in COVID-19. Some clones are missing from TCRdb's copy, which holds only in-frame ones; the method was immunoSEQ multiplex PCR. Among approximately 200,000 clones listed, 80% to 90% were seen once. The sequenced material came from peripheral blood. Receptor source: a man aged 60 to 75 who had recovered from COVID-19.

The chain carries TRBV10-3 and TRBJ1-2; tentative D call: TRBD1 (6 bases). Germline-derived CDR1 and CDR2 are ENHRY and SYGVKD. V lost 2 bases to trimming and J lost 6 bases, with 10 bases between them. The CDR3 consists of 13 residues. The CDR3 is CAISERQEDGYTF. The CDR3 DNA reads as TGTGCCATCAGTGAGAGACAGGAGGATGGCTACACCTTC.

This clone was seen a handful of times. The rearrangement uses TRBV28 and TRBJ1-3, with TRBD1 matching over 7 bases. In germline, CDR1 is MDHEN, CDR2 SYDVKM. The CDR3 consists of 15 residues. J gave up 6 bases and V 5 bases, and 10 bases lay outside the gene matches. CDR3 DNA sequence: TGTGCCAGCAGTCGAGGGGGCGGACCTGAAAACACCATATATTTT. Translated: CASSRGGGPENTIYF.

The chain links TRBV9 to TRBJ2-7; TRBD2 aligns across 9 bases. This CDR3 region has 14 residues. The germline gives CDR1 SGDLS, CDR2 YYNGEE. Trimming took 3 bases from V and 0 from J; bases not matched to a gene: 1. CDR3 sequence: CASSASGVSYEQYF. CDR3 bases: TGTGCCAGCAGCGCTAGCGGGGTCTCCTACGAGCAGTACTTC.

The rearrangement uses TRBV5-4 and TRBJ2-3; 9 nucleotides line up with TRBD1. Trimming at V came to 0 bases and at J to 1 base, leaving 6 bases not matched to a gene. The CDR3 totals 17 residues. Germline V gives CDR1 SGHNT, CDR2 YYREEE (reference sequence). The CDR3 spells CASSLGDRVPGTDTQYF. As DNA, the CDR3 is TGTGCCAGCAGCTTGGGGGACAGGGTTCCTGGCACAGATACGCAGTATTTT.

The rearrangement joins TRBV27 to TRBJ2-5; D is unclear. The CDR3 has 15 residues. V was cut by 3 bases and J by 5 bases, with 16 bases left in between. CDR1 is MNHEY and CDR2 is SMNVEV in the germline V gene (reference sequence). The CDR3 region has the DNA TGTGCCAGCAGTTTTTGGTCAGGCTCCCACGAGACCCAGTACTTC. It specifies CASSFWSGSHETQYF.

The chain uses TRBV19 and TRBJ1-1; 8 bases are shared with TRBD1. Trimming cost V 6 bases and J 5 bases; bases outside gene matches: 8. This CDR3 contains 14 residues. Per germline, CDR1 LNHDA and CDR2 SQIVND (reference sequence). DNA for the CDR3: TGTGCCAGTAGCCAGGACAGGGTACGTACTGAAGCTTTCTTT. Translation gives CASSQDRVRTEAFF. Using reference TRBV19 and TRBJ1-1 for the parts outside the CDR3, the full variable domain is DGGITQSPKYLFRKEGQNVTLSCEQNLNHDAMYWYRQDPGQGLRLIYYSQIVNDFQKGDIAEGYSVSREKKESFPLTVTSAQKNPTAFYLCASSQDRVRTEAFFGQGTRLTVV.

V usage is TRBV4-3 and J usage is TRBJ2-5; 9 bases align to TRBD2. The junction had 5 bases not matched to a gene; V was cut back by 0 bases and J by 3 bases. Germline CDR1 is LGHNA and CDR2 is YSLEER. The CDR3 covers 16 residues. CDR3 bases: TGCGCCAGCAGCCAAGATAGGCCTAGCGGGAAAGAGACCCAGTACTTC. It yields the protein CASSQDRPSGKETQYF.

CDR3 residues: CASSHDKYQPQHF. As DNA, the CDR3 is TGTGCCAGCAGTCACGACAAATATCAGCCCCAGCATTTT. The chain combines TRBV7-2 with TRBJ1-5; D gene uncertain. Germline CDR1 and CDR2: SGHTA and FQGNSA. The V gene lost 6 bases and the J gene lost 5 bases, with 11 bases spanning the gap. This CDR3 is built from 13 residues.

The gene calls are TRBV10-1 and TRBJ2-1; TRBD2 aligns across 8 bases. Trimming cost V 2 bases and J 2 bases; bases outside gene matches: 2. Germline assignment: CDR1 WNHNN and CDR2 SYGVQD (reference sequence). The CDR3 runs to 15 residues. The CDR3 reads CASSERAGAYNEQFF. As DNA, the CDR3 is TGCGCCAGCAGTGAGAGAGCGGGGGCCTACAATGAGCAGTTCTTC.

CDR3 sequence (DNA): TGTGCCAGCAGGTTCCGTAGGACAGGGGGCAACGAGCAGTACTTC. Its protein is CASRFRRTGGNEQYF. The chain uses TRBV5-8 and TRBJ2-7; 11 bases line up with TRBD1. Germline loops: CDR1 SGHTS, CDR2 YDEGEE. Unmatched junction bases numbered 9, after V lost 5 bases and J lost 5 bases. There are 15 residues in the CDR3.

Of note for this clone: Other DNA sequences from this sample encode an identical CDR3 as well. The chain recombines TRBV5-1 with TRBJ2-7; 9 bases align to TRBD1. J was trimmed by 4 bases and V by 4 bases; bases with no gene match: 6. Germline CDR1 SGHRS, CDR2 YFSETQ. The CDR3 contains 14 residues. This CDR3 reads CASSPGTGTYEQYF. DNA of the CDR3: TGCGCCAGCAGCCCCGGGACAGGGACATACGAGCAGTACTTC.

This clone came up a few times. The chain is built from TRBV19 and TRBJ2-2, with 7 bases that match TRBD1. CDR3 length: 15 amino acids. The ends lost 2 bases at V and 5 bases at J; junction bases unmatched: 5. The V gene's germline CDR1 is LNHDA and CDR2 SQIVND (reference sequence). The CDR3 DNA reads as TGTGCCAGTAGTATACTTGCACAGGGGACCGGGGAGCTGTTTTTT. Translating gives CASSILAQGTGELFF. Full variable domain (outside the CDR3, taken from reference TRBV19 and TRBJ2-2): DGGITQSPKYLFRKEGQNVTLSCEQNLNHDAMYWYRQDPGQGLRLIYYSQIVNDFQKGDIAEGYSVSREKKESFPLTVTSAQKNPTAFYLCASSILAQGTGELFFGEGSRLTVL.

V and J are TRBV6-5 and TRBJ1-6, with TRBD1 matching 8 bases. Germline V lookup: CDR1 MNHEY, CDR2 SVGAGI. This CDR3 region has 14 residues. With V trimmed by 6 bases and J by 13 bases, 11 bases remained unmatched. The chain's CDR3 is CASSEDRALRPLHF. Written as DNA, the CDR3 is TGTGCCAGCAGCGAGGACAGGGCATTGAGGCCCCTCCACTTT.

V is TRBV18 and J is TRBJ1-2; 8 bases align to TRBD1. Germline CDR1 is KGHSH and CDR2 is LQKENI. The V and J ends lost 0 bases and 4 bases, in that order; junction bases with no gene match: 7. CDR3 length equals 16 residues. CDR3 in amino acids: CASSPPIQGVIYGYTF. The CDR3 DNA is TGTGCCAGCTCACCACCGATACAGGGGGTTATCTATGGCTACACCTTC.

The chain has TRBV5-6 and TRBJ2-6, with D maybe TRBD2 (5 bases). From germline, CDR1 is SGHDT and CDR2 YYEEEE. The CDR3 has 15 amino acids. V was trimmed by 3 bases and J by 4 bases, leaving 11 bases between them. The CDR3 here is CASSYPGSGANVLTF. Here the CDR3 DNA reads TGTGCCAGCAGCTATCCGGGATCCGGGGCCAACGTCCTGACTTTC.

The J gene is TRBJ2-7, the V gene TRBV12-3 or TRBV12-4, with D unclear. V lost 6 bases and J 3 bases, leaving 12 bases between the germline ends. This CDR3 contains 13 residues. CDR3 residues: CASSRSHHYEQYF. The CDR3 DNA sequence: TGTGCCAGCAGCCGAAGCCACCACTACGAGCAGTACTTC.

V is TRBV6-5 and J is TRBJ1-1; 7 bases map to TRBD1. The CDR3 has 13 amino acids. Germline V gene lookup returns CDR1 MNHEY and CDR2 SVGAGI. V was clipped by 6 bases and J by 7 bases; unmatched bases: 8. DNA for the CDR3: TGTGCCAGCAGGAGAGACAGGGAAGGTGAAGCTTTCTTT. This translates into CASRRDREGEAFF.

The chain joins TRBV30 to TRBJ2-2; 9 nucleotides line up with TRBD1. Germline V gene lookup returns CDR1 GTSNPN and CDR2 SVGIG (reference sequence). V lost 2 bases to trimming and J lost 1 base; unmatched junction nucleotides: 5. The CDR3 is 16 residues long. The CDR3 DNA sequence: TGTGCCTGGAGTAACAGGGGGCTTAGGAACACCGGGGAGCTGTTTTTT. It specifies CAWSNRGLRNTGELFF.

The chain combines TRBV19 with TRBJ2-7, with TRBD1 matching 7 bases. V lost 4 bases, J lost 2 bases, and 5 bases stayed unmatched. CDR3 length: 14 amino acids. Germline CDR1 reads LNHDA; CDR2 reads SQIVND (reference sequence). The CDR3 bases are TGTGCCAGTAGTAAACAGGGGTTACCCTACGAGCAGTACTTC. Residues: CASSKQGLPYEQYF.

This clone was seen a few times. The gene calls are TRBV3-1 (or the pseudogene TRBV3-2) and TRBJ2-1, with D possibly matching TRBD1 (5 bases). CDR1 and CDR2 from the germline V gene are LGHDT and YNNKEL (reference sequence). The CDR3 covers 20 residues. Trimming took off 0 bases at V and 7 bases at J, with 28 bases between the two ends. CDR3 protein: CASSQDTRTSRHTRWNEQFF. CDR3 nucleotides: TGTGCCAGCAGCCAAGATACGAGGACATCCCGTCATACGCGCTGGAATGAGCAGTTCTTC.

V gene TRBV29-1 combines with J gene TRBJ2-3, with 11 bases identical to TRBD1. V lost 4 bases, J lost 4 bases, and 10 bases stayed unmatched. This CDR3 region has 16 residues. Germline CDR1 reads SQVTM; CDR2 reads ANQGSEA. CDR3 sequence (DNA): TGCAGCGTTGGTCAAGGGGGGACAGGGGGAGCAGATACGCAGTATTTT. Translated: CSVGQGGTGGADTQYF.

This clone was seen once. The chain carries TRBV19 and TRBJ2-3; 7 bases match TRBD1. The CDR3 totals 14 residues. In germline, CDR1 is LNHDA, CDR2 SQIVND (reference sequence). V was clipped by 6 bases and J by 5 bases; unmatched bases: 8. CDR3 sequence reads: CASRPGTEVDTQYF. The DNA for the CDR3 is TGTGCCAGTAGGCCGGGGACAGAGGTAGATACGCAGTATTTT.

This sequence joins TRBV12-3 or TRBV12-4 and TRBJ2-3; the match to TRBD1 covers 8 bases. The CDR3 has 12 amino acids. After removal of 0 bases from V and 14 bases from J, the junction contained 4 bases not matched to a gene. CDR3 region: CASSLATGERYF. The CDR3 DNA reads TGTGCCAGCAGTTTAGCGACAGGGGAGAGGTATTTT.

The chain joins TRBV28 to TRBJ2-7, with a weak D call TRBD2 (6 bases). Trimming removed 5 bases at V and 7 bases at J, with 15 bases between. Germline CDR1 MDHEN, CDR2 SYDVKM. The CDR3 is 13 residues long. CDR3 sequence (DNA): TGTGCCAGCAGTGCGGCTCCCGCGGGGGAGCAGTACTTC. Translating gives CASSAAPAGEQYF.

The V gene is TRBV30, the J gene TRBJ2-2, with TRBD2 matching over 7 bases. With 4 bases clipped from V and 3 bases from J, the junction kept 5 bases outside the gene matches. The germline V gene encodes CDR1 GTSNPN and CDR2 SVGIG (reference sequence). The CDR3 has 14 amino acids. CDR3 loop: CAWIGLDHTGELFF. CDR3 DNA sequence: TGTGCCTGGATTGGACTAGATCACACCGGGGAGCTGTTTTTT.

The V gene is TRBV5-1, the J gene TRBJ2-7; D gene ambiguous. The CDR3 runs to 13 residues. The germline V gene encodes CDR1 SGHRS and CDR2 YFSETQ. Trimming took 4 bases from V and 2 from J, leaving 10 bases between them. CDR3 region: CASSLDIPYEQYF. The CDR3 DNA reads as TGCGCCAGCAGCCTTGACATCCCCTACGAGCAGTACTTC.

Concerning this clone: At the DNA level, this CDR3 is encoded by other sequences in the same sample as well. V gene TRBV6-1 combines with J gene TRBJ1-6; 11 positions match TRBD1. After removal of 1 base from V and 7 bases from J, the junction contained 0 bases not matched to a gene. The CDR3 runs to 15 residues. Looked up from germline, CDR1 is MNHNS and CDR2 is SASEGT. The CDR3 protein is CASSEGTGGNSPLHF. The CDR3 DNA follows: TGTGCCAGCAGTGAAGGGACAGGGGGCAATTCACCCCTCCACTTT.